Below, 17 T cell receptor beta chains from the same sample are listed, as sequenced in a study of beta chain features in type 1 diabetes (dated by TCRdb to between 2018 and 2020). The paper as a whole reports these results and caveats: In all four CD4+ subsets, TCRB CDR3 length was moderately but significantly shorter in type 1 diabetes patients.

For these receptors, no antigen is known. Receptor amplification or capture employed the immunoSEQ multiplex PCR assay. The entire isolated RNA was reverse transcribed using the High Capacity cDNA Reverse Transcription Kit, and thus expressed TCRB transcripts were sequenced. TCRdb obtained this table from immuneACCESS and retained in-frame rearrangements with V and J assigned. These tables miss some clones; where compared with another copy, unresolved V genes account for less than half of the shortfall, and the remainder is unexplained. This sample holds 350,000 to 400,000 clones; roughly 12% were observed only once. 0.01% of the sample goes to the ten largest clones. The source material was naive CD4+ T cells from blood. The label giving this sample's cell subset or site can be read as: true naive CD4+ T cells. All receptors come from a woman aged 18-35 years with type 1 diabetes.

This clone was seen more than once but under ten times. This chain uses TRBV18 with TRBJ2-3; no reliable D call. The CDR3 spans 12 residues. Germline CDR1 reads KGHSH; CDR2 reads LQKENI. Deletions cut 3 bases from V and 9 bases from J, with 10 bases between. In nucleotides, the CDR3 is TGTGCCAGCTCACCTCAAGAGGCCACGCAGTATTTT. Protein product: CASSPQEATQYF.

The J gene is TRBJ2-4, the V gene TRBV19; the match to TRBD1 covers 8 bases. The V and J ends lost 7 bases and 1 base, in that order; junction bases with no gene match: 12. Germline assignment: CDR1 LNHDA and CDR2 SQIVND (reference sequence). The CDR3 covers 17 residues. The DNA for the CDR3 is TGTGCCAGTATGGTCGCAGGGGGCGGTCGGGCCAAAAACATTCAGTACTTC. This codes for CASMVAGGGRAKNIQYF. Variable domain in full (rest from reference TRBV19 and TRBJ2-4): DGGITQSPKYLFRKEGQNVTLSCEQNLNHDAMYWYRQDPGQGLRLIYYSQIVNDFQKGDIAEGYSVSREKKESFPLTVTSAQKNPTAFYLCASMVAGGGRAKNIQYFGAGTRLSVL.

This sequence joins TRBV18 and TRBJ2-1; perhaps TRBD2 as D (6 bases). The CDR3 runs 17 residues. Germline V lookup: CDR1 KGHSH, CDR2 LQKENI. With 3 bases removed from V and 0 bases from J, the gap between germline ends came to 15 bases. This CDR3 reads CASSPPGGGSSYNEQFF. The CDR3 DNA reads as TGTGCCAGCTCACCCCCGGGTGGGGGGAGCTCCTACAATGAGCAGTTCTTC.

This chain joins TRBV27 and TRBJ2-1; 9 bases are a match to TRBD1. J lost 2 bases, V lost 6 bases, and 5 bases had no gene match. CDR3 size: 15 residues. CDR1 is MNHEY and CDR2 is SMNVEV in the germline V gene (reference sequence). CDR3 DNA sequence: TGTGCCAGCAGCCATGACAGGGGGACCTACAATGAGCAGTTCTTC. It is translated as CASSHDRGTYNEQFF.

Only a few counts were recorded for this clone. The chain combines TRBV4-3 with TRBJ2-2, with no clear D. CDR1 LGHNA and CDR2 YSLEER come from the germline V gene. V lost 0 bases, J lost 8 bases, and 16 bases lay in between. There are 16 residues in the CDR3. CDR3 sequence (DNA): TGCGCCAGCAGCCAAGATAGGCGGCCCGGAGCAGGGGAGCTGTTTTTT. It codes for CASSQDRRPGAGELFF.

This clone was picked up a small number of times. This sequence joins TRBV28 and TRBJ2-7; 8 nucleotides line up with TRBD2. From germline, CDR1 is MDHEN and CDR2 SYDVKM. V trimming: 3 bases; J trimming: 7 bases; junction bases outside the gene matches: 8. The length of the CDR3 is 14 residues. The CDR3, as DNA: TGTGCCAGCAGTTTTGGCAGACGGGGGGGGGAGCAGTACTTC. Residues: CASSFGRRGGEQYF.

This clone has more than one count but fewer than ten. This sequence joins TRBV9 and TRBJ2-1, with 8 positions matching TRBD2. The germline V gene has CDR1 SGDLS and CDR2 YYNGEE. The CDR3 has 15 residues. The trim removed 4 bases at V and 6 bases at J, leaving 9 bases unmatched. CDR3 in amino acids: CASSKLAEASNEQFF. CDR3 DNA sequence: TGTGCCAGCAGCAAACTAGCGGAGGCCTCCAATGAGCAGTTCTTC.

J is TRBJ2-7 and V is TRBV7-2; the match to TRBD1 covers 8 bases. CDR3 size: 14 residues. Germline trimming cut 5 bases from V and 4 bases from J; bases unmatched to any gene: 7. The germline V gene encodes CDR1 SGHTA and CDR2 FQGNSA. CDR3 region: CASSPGQGWYEQYF. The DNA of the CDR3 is TGTGCCAGCAGCCCAGGACAGGGATGGTACGAGCAGTACTTC.

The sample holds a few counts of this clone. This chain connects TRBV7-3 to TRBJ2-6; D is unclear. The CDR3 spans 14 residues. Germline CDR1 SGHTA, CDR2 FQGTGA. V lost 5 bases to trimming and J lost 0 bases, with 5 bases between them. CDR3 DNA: TGTGCCAGCAGCGAGAGCTCTGGGGCCAACGTCCTGACTTTC. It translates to CASSESSGANVLTF.

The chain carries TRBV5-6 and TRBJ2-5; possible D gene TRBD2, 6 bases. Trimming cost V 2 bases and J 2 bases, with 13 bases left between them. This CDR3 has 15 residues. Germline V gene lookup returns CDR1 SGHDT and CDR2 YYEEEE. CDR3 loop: CASSFWGLHQETQYF. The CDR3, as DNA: TGTGCCAGCAGCTTTTGGGGACTCCATCAAGAGACCCAGTACTTC.

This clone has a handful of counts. Here the CDR3 reads CASSLISPRVNTQYF. The DNA for the CDR3 is TGTGCCAGCAGCTTGATCAGCCCTAGAGTGAATACGCAGTATTTT. This rearrangement joins TRBV7-2 to TRBJ2-3, with D uncertain. V lost 3 bases and J 7 bases, leaving 17 bases between the germline ends. The CDR3 is made up of 15 amino acids. Per germline, CDR1 SGHTA and CDR2 FQGNSA.

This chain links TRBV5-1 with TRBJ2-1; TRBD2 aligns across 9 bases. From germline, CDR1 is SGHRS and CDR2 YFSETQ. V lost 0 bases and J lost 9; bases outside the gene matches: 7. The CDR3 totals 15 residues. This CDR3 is CASSLVLAGASEQFF. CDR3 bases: TGCGCCAGCAGCTTGGTGTTAGCGGGAGCATCTGAGCAGTTCTTC. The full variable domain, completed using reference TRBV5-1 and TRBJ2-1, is KAGVTQTPRYLIKTRGQQVTLSCSPISGHRSVSWYQQTPGQGLQFLFEYFSETQRNKGNFPGRFSGRQFSNSRSEMNVSTLELGDSALYLCASSLVLAGASEQFFGPGTRLTVL.

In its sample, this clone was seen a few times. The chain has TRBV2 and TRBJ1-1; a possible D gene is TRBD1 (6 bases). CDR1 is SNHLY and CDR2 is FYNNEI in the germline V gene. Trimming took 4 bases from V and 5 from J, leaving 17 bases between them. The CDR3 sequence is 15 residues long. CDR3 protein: CASSVQGVVDTEAFF. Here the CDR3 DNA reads TGTGCCAGCAGTGTACAGGGAGTCGTTGATACTGAAGCTTTCTTT.

The CDR3 coding sequence is TGTGCCAGCTCACCGGGACAGACCTCCTACAATGAGCAGTTCTTC. Residues: CASSPGQTSYNEQFF. The chain combines TRBV18 with TRBJ2-1, with TRBD1 matching 7 bases. Unmatched junction bases numbered 2, after V lost 3 bases and J lost 0 bases. The germline V gene encodes CDR1 KGHSH and CDR2 LQKENI. The CDR3 is 15 amino acids.

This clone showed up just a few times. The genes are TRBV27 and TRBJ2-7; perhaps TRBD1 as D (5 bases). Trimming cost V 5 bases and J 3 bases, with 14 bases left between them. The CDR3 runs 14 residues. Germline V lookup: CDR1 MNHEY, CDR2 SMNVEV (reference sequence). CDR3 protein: CASSSYRRNYEQYF. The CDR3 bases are TGTGCCAGCAGTAGTTACAGGAGAAACTACGAGCAGTACTTC.

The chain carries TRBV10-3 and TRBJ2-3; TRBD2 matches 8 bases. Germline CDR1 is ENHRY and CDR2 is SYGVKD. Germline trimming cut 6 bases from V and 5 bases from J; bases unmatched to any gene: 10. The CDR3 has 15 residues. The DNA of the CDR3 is TGTGCCATCAGCACCCAGACTAGCGCGCAAGATACGCAGTATTTT. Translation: CAISTQTSAQDTQYF.

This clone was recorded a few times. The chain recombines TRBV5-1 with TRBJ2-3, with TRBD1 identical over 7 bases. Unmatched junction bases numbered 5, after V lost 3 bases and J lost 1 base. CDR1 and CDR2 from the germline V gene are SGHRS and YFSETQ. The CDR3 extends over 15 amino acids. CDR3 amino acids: CASSWRQGGTDTQYF. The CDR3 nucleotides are TGCGCCAGCAGCTGGAGACAGGGCGGCACAGATACGCAGTATTTT.